This T cell receptor beta chain was documented in a study of blood T cell repertoires in COVID-19. On the study more broadly: Acute and convalescent COVID-19 samples came from the United States, Italy and Spain.

Enrolled during active infection, Seattle patients were then followed longitudinally. The germline gives CDR1 MDHEN, CDR2 SYDVKM. This CDR3 region has 14 residues. Between the trimmed V and J ends, which lost 2 bases and 11 bases, there was a span of 18 bases. As originally analysed: The assay estimated nucleated cells by amplifying reference gene primers. Assay: immunoSEQ multiplex PCR; the TCRdb copy retains only in-frame clones and omits some. The V and J calls and clone size were taken over from that table, and D and trimming were inferred from the DNA. The sample consists of 250,000 to 350,000 clones, roughly 90% of them appearing once.

What was sequenced was peripheral blood. The rearrangement joins TRBV28 to TRBJ1-1; D is uncertain. The source of this sequence is a woman aged 30 to 39 with COVID-19, enrolled during active disease. The CDR3, as DNA: TGTGCCAGCAGTTTAGCCCGTAACTGGGCCCCCGCTTTCTTT. Translated: CASSLARNWAPAFF.